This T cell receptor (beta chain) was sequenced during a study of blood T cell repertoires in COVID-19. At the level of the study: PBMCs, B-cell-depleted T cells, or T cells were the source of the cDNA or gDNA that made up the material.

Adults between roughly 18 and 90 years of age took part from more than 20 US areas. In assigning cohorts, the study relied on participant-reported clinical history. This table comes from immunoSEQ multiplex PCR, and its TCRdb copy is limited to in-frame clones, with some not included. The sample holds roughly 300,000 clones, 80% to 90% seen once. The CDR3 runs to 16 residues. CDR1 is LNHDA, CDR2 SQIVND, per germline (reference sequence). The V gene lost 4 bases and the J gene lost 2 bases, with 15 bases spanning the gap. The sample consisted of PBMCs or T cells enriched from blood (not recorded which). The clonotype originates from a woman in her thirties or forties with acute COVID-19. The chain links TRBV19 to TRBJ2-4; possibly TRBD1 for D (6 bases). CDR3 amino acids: CASSTTGRRTKNIQYF. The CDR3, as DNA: TGTGCCAGTAGTACTACAGGGCGTCGTACCAAAAACATTCAGTACTTC.